The TCR beta chain under discussion was sequenced for a study of blood T cell repertoires in COVID-19. Study in general: COVID-19 samples, acute and convalescent, were from the United States, Italy and Spain. T cells, B-cell-depleted T cells, or PBMCs provided the cDNA or gDNA that served as material.

CDR3 length equals 16 residues. V was cut by 0 bases and J by 5 bases, with 17 bases left in between. Germline CDR1 is MNHEY and CDR2 is SVGEGT. How the authors handled the data: Researchers report that nucleated cell counts were estimated from reference gene primer amplification. Clones were read by immunoSEQ multiplex PCR, and TCRdb kept only the in-frame ones, dropping some. V and J calls and clone size are as listed in that table; D and trimming were resolved from the DNA. The table shows 650,000 to 800,000 clones, with 85% to 90% occurring only once. The specimen was peripheral blood. The J gene is TRBJ2-7, the V gene TRBV6-2 or TRBV6-3; tentatively, D is TRBD2 (6 bases). This receptor was taken from a young woman with acute or convalescent COVID-19. The CDR3 nucleotides read TGTGCCAGCAGTTACTCCGCGGGGCACGCAGCCGACGAGCAGTACTTC. Its translation: CASSYSAGHAADEQYF.